These 2 T cell receptor beta chains were sequenced from one sample in a study of T cells after yellow fever vaccination. TCRdb itself ran the 5' RACE reads through MiXCR, one entry per CDR3 protein. This table has a few hundred thousand distinct CDR3 sequences, roughly 5.2% appearing once. This specimen consisted of CD4+ T cells sorted from PBMCs, obtained on the day of the yellow fever booster vaccination. Every receptor here comes from a young man who received the YFV17D yellow fever vaccine.

As DNA, the CDR3 is TGTGCCAGCTCCCCCGGGACACCCAACTATGGCTACACCTTC. Protein sequence: CASSPGTPNYGYTF. This chain joins TRBV18 and TRBJ1-2; tentative D call: TRBD1 (6 bases). V was pared by 6 bases and J by 2 bases, with 13 bases between. Germline V gene sequence: CDR1 KGHSH, CDR2 LQKENI. The CDR3 loop spans 14 amino acids.

In regard to this clonotype: A read error may produce the germline difference seen at one junction end. This chain connects TRBV5-1 to TRBJ2-3, with D maybe TRBD1 (5 bases). Germline V CDR1 and CDR2: SGHRS, YFSETQ. The CDR3 length is 14 residues. DNA of the CDR3: TGCGCCAGCAGCTTGGATGCAGGGCCCATAGGGTCCCGTTTT. This translates into CASSLDAGPIGSRF. Full variable domain (outside the CDR3, taken from reference TRBV5-1 and TRBJ2-3): KAGVTQTPRYLIKTRGQQVTLSCSPISGHRSVSWYQQTPGQGLQFLFEYFSETQRNKGNFPGRFSGRQFSNSRSEMNVSTLELGDSALYLCASSLDAGPIGSRFGPGTRLTVL.